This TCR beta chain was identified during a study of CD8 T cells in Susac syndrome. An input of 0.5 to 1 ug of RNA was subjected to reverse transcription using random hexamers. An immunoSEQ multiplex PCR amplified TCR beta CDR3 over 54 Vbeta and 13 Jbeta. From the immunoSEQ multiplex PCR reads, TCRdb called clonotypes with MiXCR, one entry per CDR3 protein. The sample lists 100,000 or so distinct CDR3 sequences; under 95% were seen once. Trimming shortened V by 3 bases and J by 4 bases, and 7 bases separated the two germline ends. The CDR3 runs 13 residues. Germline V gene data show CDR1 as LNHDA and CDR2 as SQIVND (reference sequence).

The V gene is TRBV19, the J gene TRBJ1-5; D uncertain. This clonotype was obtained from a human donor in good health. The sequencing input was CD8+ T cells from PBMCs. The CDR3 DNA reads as TGTGCCAGTAGTATCGGCGGGAATCAGCCCCAGCATTTT. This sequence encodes CASSIGGNQPQHF.